A selection of T cell receptor beta chains follows, all from one sample in a study of regulatory T cells in long-lasting Graves disease. From the multiplex PCR reads, TCRdb called clonotypes with MiXCR, one entry per CDR3 protein. The profile covers 400,000 to 600,000 distinct CDR3 sequences, with 20% to 25% appearing a single time and 6.5% to 9% taken by the ten largest. The sample consisted of peripheral blood mononuclear cells (PBMCs), taken when the disease was refractory, from a patient treated with antithyroid drugs. These receptors originate from a female donor with Graves disease. The CDR3 runs from the conserved cysteine through the conserved F or W. Fields, in order: CDR3 protein, CDR3 DNA, J gene, V gene, D gene, clone size. A D gene is named only where the DNA matches it firmly. Clone size, where shown, is once, few, many, or a class for clones that have expanded.

CSAVPVSTDTQYF | TGCAGTGCTGTACCAGTCAGCACAGATACGCAGTATTTT | TRBJ2-3 | TRBV20-1 | . | few
CASRWSGGANVLTF | TGTGCCAGCAGGTGGTCCGGGGGGGCCAACGTCCTGACTTTC | TRBJ2-6 | TRBV6-1 | . | .
CASSQGTYTEAFF | TGTGCCAGCAGTCAGGGAACGTACACTGAAGCTTTCTTT | TRBJ1-1 | TRBV28 | . | .
CSVAGGITNEKLFF | TGCAGCGTTGCAGGGGGAATTACTAATGAAAAACTGTTTTTT | TRBJ1-4 | TRBV29-1 | TRBD1 | many
CSVAGGGSSGGSYEQYF | TGCAGCGTTGCCGGCGGGGGGTCTAGCGGGGGCTCCTACGAGCAGTACTTC | TRBJ2-7 | TRBV29-1 | TRBD2 | many
CASSFGVAGTGELFF | TGTGCCAGCAGCTTTGGGGTCGCGGGCACCGGGGAGCTGTTTTTT | TRBJ2-2 | TRBV7-9 | . | few
CASSKKGTGGRTGELFF | TGTGCCAGCAGCAAAAAGGGGACAGGGGGCCGCACCGGGGAGCTGTTTTTT | TRBJ2-2 | TRBV7-9 | TRBD1 | .
CSARGRDGGQVIQYF | TGCAGTGCTAGAGGTCGGGACGGGGGGCAGGTCATTCAGTACTTC | TRBJ2-4 | TRBV20-1 | . | .
CASSYPEGLNTEAFF | TGTGCCAGCAGTTACCCGGAGGGGCTGAACACTGAAGCTTTCTTT | TRBJ1-1 | TRBV6-2/TRBV6-3 | . | few
CASSPTVDRAGEKLFF | TGTGCCAGCAGCCCAACCGTGGACAGGGCGGGCGAAAAACTGTTTTTT | TRBJ1-4 | TRBV7-9 | TRBD1 | .
CASSFAGLNQPQHF | TGTGCCAGCAGTTTCGCTGGCCTCAATCAGCCCCAGCATTTT | TRBJ1-5 | TRBV12-3/TRBV12-4 | . | many
CAISESTGVTDEQYF | TGTGCCATCAGTGAGTCAACAGGGGTTACCGACGAGCAGTACTTC | TRBJ2-7 | TRBV10-3 | TRBD1 | .
CASSLGVLGYTF | TGTGCCAGCAGCTTAGGGGTTCTTGGCTACACCTTC | TRBJ1-2 | TRBV7-9 | . | many
CSVMQNTEAFF | TGCAGCGTTATGCAGAACACTGAAGCTTTCTTT | TRBJ1-1 | TRBV29-1 | . | few
CASSLGTGVTSPLHF | TGTGCCAGCAGCTTAGGGACAGGGGTAACCTCACCCCTCCACTTT | TRBJ1-6 | TRBV7-2 | TRBD1 | .
CASRLWGQGNQLQHF | TGTGCCAGCAGACTTTGGGGGCAGGGTAATCAGCTCCAGCATTTT | TRBJ1-5 | TRBV5-6 | . | .
CSARLGTGGQPQHF | TGCAGTGCTAGACTTGGGACAGGGGGTCAGCCCCAGCATTTT | TRBJ1-5 | TRBV20-1 | TRBD1 | many
CASSLGGRRPYEQYF | TGTGCCAGCAGCTTAGGTGGGCGACGGCCCTACGAGCAGTACTTC | TRBJ2-7 | TRBV11-2 | . | many
CASSQARDSVKETQYF | TGTGCCAGCAGTCAAGCCCGGGACAGCGTGAAAGAGACCCAGTACTTC | TRBJ2-5 | TRBV28 | TRBD1 | many
CSALGTGGNQPQHF | TGCAGTGCCCTCGGGACAGGGGGTAATCAGCCCCAGCATTTT | TRBJ1-5 | TRBV20-1 | TRBD1 | .
CASNYRDRRPQSNQPQHF | TGTGCCAGCAATTACCGGGACAGGAGGCCCCAGAGCAATCAGCCCCAGCATTTT | TRBJ1-5 | TRBV28 | TRBD1 | many
CASTLFDGPTYGYTF | TGTGCCAGCACCCTATTCGACGGGCCGACCTATGGCTACACCTTC | TRBJ1-2 | TRBV5-8 | . | .
CASSPAVPQEEQYF | TGTGCCAGCAGTCCCGCCGTCCCCCAAGAGGAGCAGTACTTC | TRBJ2-7 | TRBV6-1 | . | few
CARYRGMVEKLFF | TGTGCCAGATACAGGGGGATGGTTGAAAAACTGTTTTTT | TRBJ1-4 | TRBV6-1 | TRBD1 | many
CASSTLGPNFF | TGTGCCAGCAGCACCCTAGGTCCGAACTTCTTC | TRBJ2-5 | TRBV2 | . | many
CASSRAPGQGASGGELFF | TGCGCCAGCAGCCGAGCGCCGGGACAGGGGGCATCGGGCGGGGAGCTGTTTTTT | TRBJ2-2 | TRBV4-1 | TRBD1 | .
CSVGQGSGANVLTF | TGCAGCGTTGGACAGGGCTCTGGGGCCAACGTCCTGACTTTC | TRBJ2-6 | TRBV29-1 | TRBD1 | .
CASSTGTRTPVGKLFF | TGTGCCAGCAGTACAGGCACCCGGACTCCCGTAGGAAAACTGTTTTTT | TRBJ1-4 | TRBV28 | . | many
CASSYESADATNEKLFF | TGTGCCAGCAGTTACGAGTCCGCTGATGCAACTAATGAAAAACTGTTTTTT | TRBJ1-4 | TRBV6-5 | . | .
CSAYALTGRYQETQYF | TGCAGTGCTTACGCCTTAACGGGGAGGTACCAAGAGACCCAGTACTTC | TRBJ2-5 | TRBV20-1 | . | few
CASGSLAGNSGANVLTF | TGTGCCAGCGGCTCCCTAGCGGGGAACTCTGGGGCCAACGTCCTGACTTTC | TRBJ2-6 | TRBV7-2 | TRBD2 | once
CASSQGWWQPQHF | TGTGCCAGCAGCCAGGGATGGTGGCAGCCCCAGCATTTT | TRBJ1-5 | TRBV28 | . | many
CASSEDPGYYEQYF | TGTGCCAGCAGTGAAGATCCCGGCTACTACGAGCAGTACTTC | TRBJ2-7 | TRBV6-2/TRBV6-3 | . | few
CASSEETGDNEQFF | TGCGCCAGCAGTGAGGAGACAGGGGACAATGAGCAGTTCTTC | TRBJ2-1 | TRBV6-1 | TRBD1 | .
CASSPESDSYEQYF | TGTGCCAGCAGCCCCGAATCGGACAGTTACGAGCAGTACTTC | TRBJ2-7 | TRBV6-1 | . | .
CSARVPDNYGYTF | TGCAGTGCTAGAGTCCCGGATAACTATGGCTACACCTTC | TRBJ1-2 | TRBV20-1 | . | many
CASSLSGQLEPQHF | TGTGCCAGCAGTTTATCGGGACAGCTCGAGCCCCAGCATTTT | TRBJ1-5 | TRBV28 | TRBD1 | many
CASSFSPGSLTYGYTF | TGTGCCAGCAGTTTTTCCCCAGGGTCCCTTACCTATGGCTACACCTTC | TRBJ1-2 | TRBV12-3/TRBV12-4 | . | many
CASSPGTYYGYTF | TGTGCCAGCAGTCCCGGGACTTACTATGGCTACACCTTC | TRBJ1-2 | TRBV2 | . | many
CASSYPWTVQETQYF | TGTGCCAGCAGTTACCCTTGGACGGTCCAAGAGACCCAGTACTTC | TRBJ2-5 | TRBV6-5 | . | many
CASCVLGQGMNTEAFF | TGCGCCAGCTGCGTGTTGGGACAGGGGATGAACACTGAAGCTTTCTTT | TRBJ1-1 | TRBV5-1 | TRBD1 | many
CASTTPKTVTYEQYF | TGTGCCAGCACCACCCCCAAGACGGTAACCTACGAGCAGTACTTC | TRBJ2-7 | TRBV28 | . | many
CASSSSGSYTGELFF | TGTGCCAGCAGCTCTTCCGGGTCTTACACCGGGGAGCTGTTTTTT | TRBJ2-2 | TRBV7-2 | . | few
CASSGTGGRTEAFF | TGTGCCAGCAGTGGGACAGGGGGGCGCACTGAAGCTTTCTTT | TRBJ1-1 | TRBV2 | TRBD1 | many
CASSFWQADQPQHF | TGTGCCAGCAGTTTTTGGCAGGCGGATCAGCCCCAGCATTTT | TRBJ1-5 | TRBV28 | . | many
CASSPDRETYEQYF | TGTGCCAGCAGTCCCGACAGGGAGACCTACGAGCAGTACTTC | TRBJ2-7 | TRBV12-3/TRBV12-4 | TRBD1 | many
CASSSPGLGHYEQYF | TGTGCCAGCAGTTCCCCAGGACTGGGCCACTACGAGCAGTACTTC | TRBJ2-7 | TRBV6-5 | . | few
CASSFPPQGSDFTEAFF | TGTGCCAGCAGTTTCCCTCCACAGGGGTCGGATTTCACTGAAGCTTTCTTT | TRBJ1-1 | TRBV28 | TRBD1 | .
CASSQGANEQFF | TGTGCCAGCAGTCAGGGGGCCAATGAGCAGTTCTTC | TRBJ2-1 | TRBV12-3/TRBV12-4 | TRBD1 | .
CASSLRGGREPYEQYF | TGTGCCAGCAGCTTAAGGGGAGGGCGGGAGCCCTACGAGCAGTACTTC | TRBJ2-7 | TRBV7-2 | TRBD2 | .
CASSLGLAGAAF | TGTGCCAGCAGTTTAGGATTGGCCGGAGCCGCCTTC | TRBJ1-2 | TRBV12-3/TRBV12-4 | . | many
CASSSRTSASYEQYF | TGTGCCAGCAGCTCAAGGACTAGCGCGTCCTACGAGCAGTACTTC | TRBJ2-7 | TRBV7-8 | TRBD2 | many
CASSSYIGELFF | TGTGCCAGCAGCTCTTATATAGGGGAGCTGTTTTTT | TRBJ2-2 | TRBV7-2 | . | .
CASSPSGGQGETQYF | TGTGCCAGCAGCCCAAGCGGGGGCCAGGGAGAGACCCAGTACTTC | TRBJ2-5 | TRBV7-3 | TRBD2 | many
CAWTAGGGYTF | TGTGCCTGGACCGCCGGGGGTGGCTACACCTTC | TRBJ1-2 | TRBV30 | . | many
CASNRERRVSGANVLTF | TGTGCCAGCAACCGGGAAAGGAGGGTCTCTGGGGCCAACGTCCTGACTTTC | TRBJ2-6 | TRBV27 | . | .
CASSPRGGGKAEAFF | TGTGCCAGCAGCCCACGTGGAGGGGGCAAAGCTGAAGCTTTCTTT | TRBJ1-1 | TRBV13 | TRBD1 | few
CASSLGGGEQFF | TGTGCCAGCAGCTTAGGCGGGGGAGAGCAGTTCTTC | TRBJ2-1 | TRBV13 | . | .
CASSTDSGRQFF | TGTGCCAGCAGTACCGACAGTGGGCGGCAGTTCTTC | TRBJ2-1 | TRBV6-1 | . | .